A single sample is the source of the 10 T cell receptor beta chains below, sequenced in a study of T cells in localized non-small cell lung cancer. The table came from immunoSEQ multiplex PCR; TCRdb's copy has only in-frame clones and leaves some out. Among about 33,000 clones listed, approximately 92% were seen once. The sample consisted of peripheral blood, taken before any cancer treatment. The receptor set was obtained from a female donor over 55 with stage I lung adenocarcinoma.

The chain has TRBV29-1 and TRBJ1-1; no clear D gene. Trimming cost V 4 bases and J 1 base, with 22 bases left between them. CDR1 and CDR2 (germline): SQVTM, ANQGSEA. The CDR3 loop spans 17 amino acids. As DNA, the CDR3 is TGCAGCGTTGTTTTGGGTCGACTCCCCCCGGGGAACACTGAAGCTTTCTTT. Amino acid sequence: CSVVLGRLPPGNTEAFF.

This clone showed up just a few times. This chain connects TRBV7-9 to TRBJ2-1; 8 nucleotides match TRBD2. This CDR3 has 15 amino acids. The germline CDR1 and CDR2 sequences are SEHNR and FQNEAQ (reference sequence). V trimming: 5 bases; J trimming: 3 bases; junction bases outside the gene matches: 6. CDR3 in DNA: TGTGCCAGCAGCCCTACGGGACTAGGCTACAATGAGCAGTTCTTC. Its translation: CASSPTGLGYNEQFF.

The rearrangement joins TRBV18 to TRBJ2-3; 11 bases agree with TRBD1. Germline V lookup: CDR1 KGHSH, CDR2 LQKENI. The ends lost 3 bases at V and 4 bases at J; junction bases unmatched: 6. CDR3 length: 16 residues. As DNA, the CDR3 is TGTGCCAGCTCACCGGCGCCGGGACAGGGGGCAGATACGCAGTATTTT. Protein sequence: CASSPAPGQGADTQYF.

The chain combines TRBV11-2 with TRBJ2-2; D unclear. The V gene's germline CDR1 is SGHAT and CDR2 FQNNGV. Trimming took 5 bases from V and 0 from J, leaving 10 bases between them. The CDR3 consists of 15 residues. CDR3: CASSRWASNTGELFF. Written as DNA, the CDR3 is TGTGCCAGCAGCCGTTGGGCTTCGAACACCGGGGAGCTGTTTTTT.

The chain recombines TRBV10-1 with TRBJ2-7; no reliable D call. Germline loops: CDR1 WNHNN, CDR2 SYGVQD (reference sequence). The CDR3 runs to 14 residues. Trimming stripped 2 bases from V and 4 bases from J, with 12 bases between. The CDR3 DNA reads TGCGCCAGCAGTGAGCCCCTTGCCCCGTACGAGCAGTACTTC. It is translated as CASSEPLAPYEQYF.

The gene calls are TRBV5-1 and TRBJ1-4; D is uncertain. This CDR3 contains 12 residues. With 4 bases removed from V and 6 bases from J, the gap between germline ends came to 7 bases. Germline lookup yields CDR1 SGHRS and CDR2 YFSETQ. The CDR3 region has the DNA TGCGCCAGCAGCCCAAATCATGAAAAACTGTTTTTT. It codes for CASSPNHEKLFF.

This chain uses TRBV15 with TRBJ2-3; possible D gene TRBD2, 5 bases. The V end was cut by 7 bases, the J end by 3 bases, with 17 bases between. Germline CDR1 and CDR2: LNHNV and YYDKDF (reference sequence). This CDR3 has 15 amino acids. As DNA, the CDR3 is TGTGCCACCAAGGTCCGGGGATTGTTGACAGATACGCAGTATTTT. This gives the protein CATKVRGLLTDTQYF.

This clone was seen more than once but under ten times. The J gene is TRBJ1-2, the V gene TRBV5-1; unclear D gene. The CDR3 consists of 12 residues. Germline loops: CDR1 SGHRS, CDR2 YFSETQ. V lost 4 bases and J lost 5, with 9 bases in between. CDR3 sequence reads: CASSNSRYGYTF. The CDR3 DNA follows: TGCGCCAGCAGCAATTCAAGATATGGCTACACCTTC. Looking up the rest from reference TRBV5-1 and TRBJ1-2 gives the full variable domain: KAGVTQTPRYLIKTRGQQVTLSCSPISGHRSVSWYQQTPGQGLQFLFEYFSETQRNKGNFPGRFSGRQFSNSRSEMNVSTLELGDSALYLCASSNSRYGYTFGSGTRLTVV.

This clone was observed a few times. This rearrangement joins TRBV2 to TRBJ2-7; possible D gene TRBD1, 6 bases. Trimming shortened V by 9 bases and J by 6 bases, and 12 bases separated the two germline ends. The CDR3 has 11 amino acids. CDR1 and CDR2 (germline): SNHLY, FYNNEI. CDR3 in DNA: TGTGCCAGTCTTGCAGGGGCCGAGCAGTACTTC. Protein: CASLAGAEQYF.

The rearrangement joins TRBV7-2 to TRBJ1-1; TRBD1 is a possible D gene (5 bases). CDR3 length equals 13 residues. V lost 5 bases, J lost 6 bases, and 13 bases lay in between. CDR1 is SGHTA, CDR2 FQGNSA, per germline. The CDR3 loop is CASSPGNLPEAFF. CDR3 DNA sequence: TGTGCCAGCAGCCCAGGGAACCTACCTGAAGCTTTCTTT.